This passage covers 6 T cell receptor beta chains from one sample sequenced in a study of cytomegalovirus exposure and HLA in healthy donors. PCR involved 60 Vbeta and 13 Jbeta primers. TCRdb's table, derived via immunoSEQ multiplex PCR, lists solely in-frame clones and lacks some. The table has 150,000 to 200,000 clones, 82% seen once; the top ten hold about 1.5%. What was sequenced was PBMCs. All receptors come from a man aged 40-49 years in good health and CMV-seronegative.

This chain links TRBV19 with TRBJ1-1, with 7 bases aligning to TRBD1. The CDR3 consists of 15 residues. The V and J ends lost 1 base and 1 base, in that order; junction bases with no gene match: 3. CDR1 and CDR2 from the germline V gene are LNHDA and SQIVND (reference sequence). The chain's CDR3 is CASSIAPGGNTEAFF. DNA for the CDR3: TGTGCCAGTAGTATAGCCCCAGGGGGGAACACTGAAGCTTTCTTT. The entire variable domain, with the rest obtained from reference TRBV19 and TRBJ1-1, is as follows: DGGITQSPKYLFRKEGQNVTLSCEQNLNHDAMYWYRQDPGQGLRLIYYSQIVNDFQKGDIAEGYSVSREKKESFPLTVTSAQKNPTAFYLCASSIAPGGNTEAFFGQGTRLTVV.

The chain joins TRBV28 to TRBJ1-4; weak D call: TRBD1 (5 bases). Germline assignment: CDR1 MDHEN and CDR2 SYDVKM. V was cut by 3 bases and J by 7 bases, with 12 bases left in between. The CDR3 contains 14 residues. DNA of the CDR3: TGTGCCAGCAGTTTCGGGGGTTTAGGTGAAAAACTGTTTTTT. Amino acid sequence: CASSFGGLGEKLFF. Full variable domain (outside the CDR3, taken from reference TRBV28 and TRBJ1-4): DVKVTQSSRYLVKRTGEKVFLECVQDMDHENMFWYRQDPGLGLRLIYFSYDVKMKEKGDIPEGYSVSREKKERFSLILESASTNQTSMYLCASSFGGLGEKLFFGSGTQLSVL.

The rearrangement joins TRBV14 to TRBJ1-5, with 7 nucleotides matching TRBD1. The germline CDR1 and CDR2 sequences are SGHDN and FVKESK. V was pared by 0 bases and J by 0 bases, with 5 bases of the junction left unmatched. This CDR3 is built from 17 residues. Here the CDR3 reads CASSQEGTAFSNQPQHF. The CDR3 region has the DNA TGTGCCAGCAGCCAAGAAGGGACAGCTTTTAGCAATCAGCCCCAGCATTTT.

Comments on this clone: A junction boundary mismatches the germline segment, possibly from a read error. The genes are TRBV5-1 and TRBJ2-1; the D gene is possibly TRBD1 (5 bases). The germline V gene encodes CDR1 SGHRS and CDR2 YFSETQ. The length of the CDR3 is 15 residues. In DNA form, the CDR3 reads TGCGTCAGCAGCAAAAATCCAACCCCCAGGGATGAGCAGTTCTTC. Amino acid sequence: CVSSKNPTPRDEQFF. Full variable domain (outside the CDR3, taken from reference TRBV5-1 and TRBJ2-1): KAGVTQTPRYLIKTRGQQVTLSCSPISGHRSVSWYQQTPGQGLQFLFEYFSETQRNKGNFPGRFSGRQFSNSRSEMNVSTLELGDSALYLCVSSKNPTPRDEQFFGPGTRLTVL.

The chain joins TRBV2 to TRBJ2-5; D perhaps matches TRBD1 (6 bases). CDR1 SNHLY and CDR2 FYNNEI come from the germline V gene. V was trimmed by 8 bases and J by 0 bases, leaving 13 bases between them. The CDR3 consists of 14 residues. The CDR3 DNA reads as TGTGCCAGCGGGGGAACAGGGCACCAAGAGACCCAGTACTTC. It translates to CASGGTGHQETQYF.

The J gene is TRBJ2-5, the V gene TRBV4-1, with D perhaps TRBD2 (6 bases). The J call may be incorrect, as the DNA end agrees better with TRBJ2-7. CDR1 is MGHRA and CDR2 is YSYEKL in the germline V gene. CDR3 length: 14 residues. The CDR3 DNA sequence: TGCGCCAGCAGCCAAGAGGGGGGACCCTACGAGCAGTACTTC. Amino acids: CASSQEGGPYEQYF.